This TCR beta chain was retrieved from a study of blood T cells in healthy people across ages. The second PCR ran about 6 to 11 cycles with a sample-barcoded 5' primer and J-beta primers. TCRdb reanalysed the 5' RACE reads using MiXCR and keeps one entry per CDR3 protein. Here the sample spans 980,000 or so distinct CDR3 sequences, roughly 52% being singletons. As concerns this clonotype: No antigen is known for it.

The V end was cut by 4 bases, the J end by 6 bases, with 2 bases between. The CDR3 totals 10 residues. Per the germline V gene, CDR1 is MGHDK and CDR2 is SYGVNS. The donors, aged roughly 6 to 100, were healthy Caucasians from Russia. Study-wide points: PBMCs left unsorted prevented a conclusive naive versus antigen-experienced comparison. Estimates of diversity drawn from one million T cells were considered underestimates.

This chain connects TRBV25-1 to TRBJ2-3; D unclear. The receptor's source is a man younger than 45 in good health. The sequenced sample consisted of blood. CDR3 coding DNA: TGTGCCAGCAGTGTTGATACGCAGTATTTT. Protein: CASSVDTQYF.